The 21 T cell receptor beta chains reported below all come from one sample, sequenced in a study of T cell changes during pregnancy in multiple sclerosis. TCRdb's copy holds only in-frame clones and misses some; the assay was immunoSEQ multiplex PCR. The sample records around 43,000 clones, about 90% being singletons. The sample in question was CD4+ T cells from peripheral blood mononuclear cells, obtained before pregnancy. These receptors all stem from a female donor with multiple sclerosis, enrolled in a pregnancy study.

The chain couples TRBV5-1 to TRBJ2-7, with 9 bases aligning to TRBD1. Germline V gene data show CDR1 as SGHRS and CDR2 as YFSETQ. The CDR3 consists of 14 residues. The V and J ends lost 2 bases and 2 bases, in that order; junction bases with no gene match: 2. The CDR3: CASSFGQGTYEQYF. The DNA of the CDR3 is TGCGCCAGCAGCTTCGGACAGGGGACCTACGAGCAGTACTTC.

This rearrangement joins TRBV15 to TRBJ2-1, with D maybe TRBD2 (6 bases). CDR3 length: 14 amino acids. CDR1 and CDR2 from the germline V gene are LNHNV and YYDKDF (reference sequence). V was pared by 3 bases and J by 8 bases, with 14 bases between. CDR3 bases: TGTGCCACCAGCAGGACCGGGACTCCATATGAGCAGTTCTTC. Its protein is CATSRTGTPYEQFF.

Here the CDR3 reads CASSLPTGVQETQYF. CDR3 bases: TGTGCCAGCTCACTCCCCACAGGGGTCCAAGAGACCCAGTACTTC. The gene calls are TRBV18 and TRBJ2-5, with 7 nucleotides matching TRBD1. Germline CDR1 is KGHSH and CDR2 is LQKENI. V was clipped by 4 bases and J by 1 base; unmatched bases: 6. The CDR3 spans 15 residues.

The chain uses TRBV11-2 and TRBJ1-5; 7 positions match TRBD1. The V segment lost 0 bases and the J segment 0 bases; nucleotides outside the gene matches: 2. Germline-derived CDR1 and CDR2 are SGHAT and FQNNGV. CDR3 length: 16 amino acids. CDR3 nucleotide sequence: TGTGCCAGCAGCTTAGACGGACAGGATAGCAATCAGCCCCAGCATTTT. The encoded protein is CASSLDGQDSNQPQHF. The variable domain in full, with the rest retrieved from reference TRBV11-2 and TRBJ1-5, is EAGVAQSPRYKIIEKRQSVAFWCNPISGHATLYWYQQILGQGPKLLIQFQNNGVVDDSQLPKDRFSAERLKGVDSTLKIQPAKLEDSAVYLCASSLDGQDSNQPQHFGDGTRLSIL.

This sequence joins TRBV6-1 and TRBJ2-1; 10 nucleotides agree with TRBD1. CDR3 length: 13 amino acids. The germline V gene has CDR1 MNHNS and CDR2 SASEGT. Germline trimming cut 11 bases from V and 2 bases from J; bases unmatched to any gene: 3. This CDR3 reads CAGGQGAYNEQFF. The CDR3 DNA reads TGTGCCGGAGGACAGGGGGCCTACAATGAGCAGTTCTTC.

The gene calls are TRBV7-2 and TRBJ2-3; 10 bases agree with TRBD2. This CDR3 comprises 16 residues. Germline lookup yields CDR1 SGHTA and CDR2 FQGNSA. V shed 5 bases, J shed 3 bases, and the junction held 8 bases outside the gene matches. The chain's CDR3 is CASSPAASGRTDTQYF. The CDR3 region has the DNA TGTGCCAGCAGCCCGGCCGCTAGCGGGAGAACAGATACGCAGTATTTT. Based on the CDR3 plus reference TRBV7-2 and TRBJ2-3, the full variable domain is GAGVSQSPSNKVTEKGKDVELRCDPISGHTALYWYRQSLGQGLEFLIYFQGNSAPDKSGLPSDRFSAERTGGSVSTLTIQRTQQEDSAVYLCASSPAASGRTDTQYFGPGTRLTVL.

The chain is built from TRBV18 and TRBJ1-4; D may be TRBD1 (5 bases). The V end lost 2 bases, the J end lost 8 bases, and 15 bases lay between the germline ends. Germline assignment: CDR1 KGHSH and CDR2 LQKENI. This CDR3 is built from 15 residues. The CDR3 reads CASSPLDSTYEKLFF. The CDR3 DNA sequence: TGTGCCAGCTCACCATTAGACAGTACGTACGAAAAACTGTTTTTT.

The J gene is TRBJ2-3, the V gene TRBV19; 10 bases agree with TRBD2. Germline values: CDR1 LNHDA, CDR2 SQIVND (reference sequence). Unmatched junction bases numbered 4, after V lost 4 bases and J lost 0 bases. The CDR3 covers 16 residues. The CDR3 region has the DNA TGTGCCAGTAGTACCAGACTAGCGGGTAGCACAGATACGCAGTATTTT. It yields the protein CASSTRLAGSTDTQYF.

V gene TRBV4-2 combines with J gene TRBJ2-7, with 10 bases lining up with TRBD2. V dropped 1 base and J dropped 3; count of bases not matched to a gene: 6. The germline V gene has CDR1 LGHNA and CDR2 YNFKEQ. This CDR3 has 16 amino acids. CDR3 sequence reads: CASSQVLGLASYEQYF. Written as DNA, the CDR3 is TGTGCCAGCAGCCAAGTTTTGGGACTAGCGAGCTACGAGCAGTACTTC.

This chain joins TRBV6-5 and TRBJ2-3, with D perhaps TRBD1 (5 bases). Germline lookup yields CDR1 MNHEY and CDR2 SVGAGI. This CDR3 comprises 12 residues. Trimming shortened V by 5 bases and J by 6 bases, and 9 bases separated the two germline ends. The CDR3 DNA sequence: TGTGCCAGCAGTCTGGCAGGGGATACGCAGTATTTT. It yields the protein CASSLAGDTQYF.

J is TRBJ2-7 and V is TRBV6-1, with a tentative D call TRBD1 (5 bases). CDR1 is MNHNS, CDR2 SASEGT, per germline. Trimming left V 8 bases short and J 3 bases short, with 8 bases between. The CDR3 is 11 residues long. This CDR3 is CASGALYEQYF. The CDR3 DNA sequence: TGTGCCAGCGGGGCTCTCTACGAGCAGTACTTC.

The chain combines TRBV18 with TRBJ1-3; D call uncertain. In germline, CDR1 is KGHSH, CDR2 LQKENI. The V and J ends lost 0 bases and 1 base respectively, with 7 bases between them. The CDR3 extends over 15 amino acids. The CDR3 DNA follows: TGTGCCAGCTCACCACCGGCCGGGTCTGGAAACACCATATATTTT. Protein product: CASSPPAGSGNTIYF.

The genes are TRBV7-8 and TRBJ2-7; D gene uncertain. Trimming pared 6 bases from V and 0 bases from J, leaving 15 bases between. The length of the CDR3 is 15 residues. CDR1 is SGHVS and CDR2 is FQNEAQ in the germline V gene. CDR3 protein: CASSPNSALSYEQYF. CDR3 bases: TGTGCCAGCAGTCCAAACAGTGCCCTCTCCTACGAGCAGTACTTC.

CDR3 amino acids: CASSYATENIQYF. Here the CDR3 DNA reads TGTGCCAGCAGCTACGCGACAGAAAACATTCAGTACTTC. V usage is TRBV7-2 and J usage is TRBJ2-4, with D possibly being TRBD1 (5 bases). The CDR3 length is 13 residues. In germline, CDR1 is SGHTA, CDR2 FQGNSA. The V end lost 4 bases, the J end lost 5 bases, and 9 bases lay between the germline ends.

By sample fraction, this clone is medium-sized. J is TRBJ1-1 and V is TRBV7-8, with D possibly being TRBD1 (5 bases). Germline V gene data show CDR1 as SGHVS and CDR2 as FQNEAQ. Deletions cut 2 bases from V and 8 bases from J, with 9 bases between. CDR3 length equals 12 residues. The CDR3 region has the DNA TGTGCCAGCAGCTTAACAGGTTTCGAAGCTTTCTTT. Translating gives CASSLTGFEAFF.

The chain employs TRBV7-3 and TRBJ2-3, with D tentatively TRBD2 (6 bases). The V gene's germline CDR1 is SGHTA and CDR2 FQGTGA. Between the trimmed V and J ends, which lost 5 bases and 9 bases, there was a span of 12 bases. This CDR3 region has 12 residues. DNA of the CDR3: TGTGCCAGCAGCCTCCCGCGGGGAACGCAGTATTTT. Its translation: CASSLPRGTQYF.

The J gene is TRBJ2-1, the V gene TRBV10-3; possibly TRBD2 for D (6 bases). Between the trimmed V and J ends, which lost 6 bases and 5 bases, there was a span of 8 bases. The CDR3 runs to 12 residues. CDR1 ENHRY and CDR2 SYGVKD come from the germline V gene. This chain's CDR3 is CAISIADNEQFF. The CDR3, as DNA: TGTGCCATCAGCATAGCGGACAATGAGCAGTTCTTC.

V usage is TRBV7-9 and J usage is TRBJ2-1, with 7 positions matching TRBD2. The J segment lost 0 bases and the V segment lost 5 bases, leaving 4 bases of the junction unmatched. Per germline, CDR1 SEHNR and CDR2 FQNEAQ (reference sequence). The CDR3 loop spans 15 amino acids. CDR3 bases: TGTGCCAGCAGCCAAGCGGGAAACTCCTACAATGAGCAGTTCTTC. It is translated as CASSQAGNSYNEQFF. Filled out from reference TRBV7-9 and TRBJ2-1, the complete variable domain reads DTGVSQNPRHKITKRGQNVTFRCDPISEHNRLYWYRQTLGQGPEFLTYFQNEAQLEKSRLLSDRFSAERPKGSFSTLEIQRTEQGDSAMYLCASSQAGNSYNEQFFGPGTRLTVL.

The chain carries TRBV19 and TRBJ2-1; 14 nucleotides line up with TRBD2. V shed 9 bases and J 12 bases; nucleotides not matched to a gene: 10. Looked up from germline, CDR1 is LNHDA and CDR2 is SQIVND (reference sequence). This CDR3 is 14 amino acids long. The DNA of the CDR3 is TGTGCCAGCACCCAGGGACTAGCGGGAGTAGGGCAGTTCTTC. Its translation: CASTQGLAGVGQFF.

The CDR3 loop is CASSHLEGESGYTF. For the CDR3, the DNA is TGTGCCAGCAGTCACCTGGAGGGAGAAAGTGGCTACACCTTC. The V and J genes are TRBV6-1 and TRBJ1-2; unclear D gene. V was pared by 5 bases and J by 7 bases, with 17 bases between. Germline V gene sequence: CDR1 MNHNS, CDR2 SASEGT. The length of the CDR3 is 14 residues.

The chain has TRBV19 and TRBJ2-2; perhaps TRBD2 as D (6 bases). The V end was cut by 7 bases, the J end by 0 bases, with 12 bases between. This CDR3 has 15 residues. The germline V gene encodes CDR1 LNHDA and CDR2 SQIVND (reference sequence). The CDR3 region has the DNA TGTGCCAGTAAGTTTAGGACTACGAACACCGGGGAGCTGTTTTTT. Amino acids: CASKFRTTNTGELFF.